This T cell receptor beta chain emerged from a study of long-term antiretroviral therapy in people with HIV. Study results and caveats: Specimen acquisition occurred between 2004 and 2017, potentially under older ART regimens.

immunoSEQ v3.0 was run at survey level. Only in-frame clones appear in the TCRdb table, and some are missing; sequencing was by immunoSEQ multiplex PCR. The sample includes 20,000 to 25,000 clones, approximately 78% of them seen just once. In this sample, this clone turned up a few times. What it recognizes is unknown. Researchers secured at least one pre-ART and at least two post-ART PBMC samples from each donor. This CDR3 has 11 amino acids. V lost 1 base and J lost 7, with 4 bases in between. Germline CDR1 reads MGHRA; CDR2 reads YSYEKL. This sequence originates from a woman under 40 with HIV. The chain joins TRBV4-1 to TRBJ1-1; D ambiguous. This specimen consisted of unsorted PBMCs, obtained 0.2 years after starting antiretroviral therapy. This CDR3 is CASSQGGEAFF. The CDR3 DNA follows: TGCGCCAGCAGCCAAGGCGGTGAAGCTTTCTTT.